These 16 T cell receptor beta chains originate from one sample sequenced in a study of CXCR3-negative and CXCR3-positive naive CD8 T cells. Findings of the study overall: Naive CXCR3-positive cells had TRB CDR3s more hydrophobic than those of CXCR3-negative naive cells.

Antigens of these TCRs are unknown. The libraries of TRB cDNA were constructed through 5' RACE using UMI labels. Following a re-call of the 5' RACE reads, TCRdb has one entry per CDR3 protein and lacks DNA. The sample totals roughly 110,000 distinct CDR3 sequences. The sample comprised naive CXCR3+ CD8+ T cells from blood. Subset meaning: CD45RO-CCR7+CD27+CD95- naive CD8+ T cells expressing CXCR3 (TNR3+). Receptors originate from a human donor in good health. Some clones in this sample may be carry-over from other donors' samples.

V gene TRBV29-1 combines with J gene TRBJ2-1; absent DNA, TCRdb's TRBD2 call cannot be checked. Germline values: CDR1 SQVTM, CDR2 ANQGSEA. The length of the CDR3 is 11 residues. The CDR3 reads CSVAAGPEQFF.

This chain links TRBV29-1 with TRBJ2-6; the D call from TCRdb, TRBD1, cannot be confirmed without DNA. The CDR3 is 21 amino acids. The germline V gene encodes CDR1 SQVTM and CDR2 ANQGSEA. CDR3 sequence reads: CSVEWTEDHGGSFSGANVLTF.

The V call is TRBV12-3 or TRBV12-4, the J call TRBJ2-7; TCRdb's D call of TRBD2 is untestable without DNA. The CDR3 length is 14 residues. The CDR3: CASRPGTSGYEQYF.

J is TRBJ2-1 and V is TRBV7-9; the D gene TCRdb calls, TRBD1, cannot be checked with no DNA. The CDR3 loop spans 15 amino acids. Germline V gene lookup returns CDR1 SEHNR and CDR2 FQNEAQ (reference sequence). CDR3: CASSLGTGGRDEQFF.

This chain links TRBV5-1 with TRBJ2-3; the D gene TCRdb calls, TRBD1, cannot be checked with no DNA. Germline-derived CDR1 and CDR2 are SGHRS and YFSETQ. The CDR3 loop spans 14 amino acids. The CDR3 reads CASHPGSSTDTQYF.

The CDR3 protein is CASSFPYPPPVAFF. This rearrangement joins TRBV7-9 to TRBJ1-1. CDR3 size: 14 residues. Germline CDR1 and CDR2: SEHNR and FQNEAQ (reference sequence).

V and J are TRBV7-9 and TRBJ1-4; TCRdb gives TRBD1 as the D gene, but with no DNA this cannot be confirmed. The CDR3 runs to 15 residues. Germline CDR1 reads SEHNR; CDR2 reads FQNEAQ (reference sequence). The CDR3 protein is CASSFSTGGHEKLFF.

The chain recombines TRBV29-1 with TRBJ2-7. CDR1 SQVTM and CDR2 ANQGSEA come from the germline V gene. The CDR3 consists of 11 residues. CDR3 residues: CSVVGECEQYF.

The CDR3 loop is CSAPEGTGELFF. The chain employs TRBV29-1 and TRBJ2-2; TCRdb lists TRBD1, though no DNA is available to test this call. The V gene's germline CDR1 is SQVTM and CDR2 ANQGSEA. The CDR3 contains 12 residues.

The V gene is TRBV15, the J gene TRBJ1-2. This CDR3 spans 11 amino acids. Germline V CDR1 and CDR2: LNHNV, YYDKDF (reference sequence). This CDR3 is CATTGGYGYTF.

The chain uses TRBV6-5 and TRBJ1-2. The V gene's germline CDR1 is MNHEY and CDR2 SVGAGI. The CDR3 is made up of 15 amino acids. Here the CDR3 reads CASSYSQDSDYGYTF.

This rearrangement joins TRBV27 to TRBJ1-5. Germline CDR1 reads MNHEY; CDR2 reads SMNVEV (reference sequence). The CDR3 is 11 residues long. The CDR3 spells CASSTGPPQHF.

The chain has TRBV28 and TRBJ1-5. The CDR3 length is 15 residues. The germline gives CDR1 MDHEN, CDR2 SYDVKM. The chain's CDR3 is CASSLFAGRNQPQHF.

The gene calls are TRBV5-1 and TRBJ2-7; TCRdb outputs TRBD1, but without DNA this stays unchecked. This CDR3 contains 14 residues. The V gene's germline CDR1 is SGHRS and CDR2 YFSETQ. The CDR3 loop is CASSFGQGAHEQYF.

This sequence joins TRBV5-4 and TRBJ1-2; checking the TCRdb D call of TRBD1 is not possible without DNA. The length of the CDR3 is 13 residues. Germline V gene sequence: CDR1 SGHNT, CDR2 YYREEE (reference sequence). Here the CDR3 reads CASSQDRGDGYTF.

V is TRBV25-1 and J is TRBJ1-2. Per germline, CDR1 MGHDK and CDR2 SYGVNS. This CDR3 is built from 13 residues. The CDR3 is CASSDRTNYGYTF.